This T cell receptor beta chain is from a study of post-analysis software for immune sequencing data. At the level of the study: In terms of disease course, relapsing-remitting, secondary progressive and progressive-relapsing multiple sclerosis were included.

Notes on the study in general: Samples from a shared batch, those prepared together, strongly co-clustered by F measure. Controls significantly exceeded multiple sclerosis patients in normalized Chao1 diversity.

The J segment lost 3 bases and the V segment lost 6 bases, leaving 16 bases of the junction unmatched. Germline CDR1 and CDR2: MDHEN and SYDVKM. The CDR3 runs 17 residues. Unique molecular identifiers featured in each of the TCR beta cDNA libraries. It was from roughly 1 to 10 million T cells that some 460,000 cDNA molecules came. MiXCR, run by TCRdb on the PCR reads, gives a single entry per CDR3 protein. The sample holds about 160,000 distinct CDR3 sequences, about 34% seen once. On this clonotype itself: Its antigen is not identified.

Sequenced here: blood, sampled after autologous hematopoietic stem cell transplantation. The receptor was isolated from a girl under 18 with multiple sclerosis. The chain is built from TRBV28 and TRBJ2-5, with TRBD1 matching 7 bases. CDR3: CASSHLEVGQTKETQYF. Here the CDR3 DNA reads TGTGCCAGCAGCCATCTCGAGGTGGGACAGACAAAAGAGACCCAGTACTTC.